This T cell receptor beta chain was profiled in a study of blood T cell repertoires in COVID-19. The protocol was immunoSEQ multiplex PCR, while the TCRdb copy is restricted to in-frame clones and leaves out a portion. The sample has about 190,000 clones; roughly 86% are singletons. V was shortened by 6 bases and J by 1 base, with 12 bases between the two germline ends. There are 14 residues in the CDR3. The germline V gene has CDR1 MGHDK and CDR2 SYGVNS. The gene calls are TRBV25-1 and TRBJ1-1, with D tentatively TRBD1 (5 bases). Sequencing was done on a sample of PBMCs or T cells enriched from blood (not recorded which). The clonotype was recovered from a woman under 40 who had recovered from COVID-19. This chain's CDR3 is CASSPGRGNTEAFF. DNA for the CDR3: TGTGCCAGCAGCCCCGGGAGGGGGAACACTGAAGCTTTCTTT.